These 3 T cell receptor beta chains were sequenced from one sample in a study of blood T cells in healthy people across ages (dated by TCRdb to between 2014 and 2017). The method was 5' RACE. This sample was sequenced with an Illumina HiSeq 2500. A second PCR of roughly 6 to 11 cycles was performed with a sample-barcoded 5' primer and a J-beta primer mix. The public reads were reanalyzed by TCRdb: fastp trimming at Q25, MiXCR alignment, in-frame beta chains only. Identical CDR3 protein sequences are pooled into one entry, listed with their most common genes and DNA. The sample table records 720,000 or so distinct CDR3 sequences; roughly 43% of these occur just once. About 30% of the sample goes to the ten largest clones. Sequencing used blood. These receptors all stem from a man of 80 years or more in good health.

The table lists this clonotype with a few counts. The chain carries TRBV10-1 and TRBJ1-2; unclear D gene. CDR1 and CDR2 from the germline V gene are WNHNN and SYGVQD (reference sequence). There are 13 residues in the CDR3. The V end lost 0 bases, the J end lost 3 bases, and 5 bases lay between the germline ends. DNA for the CDR3: TGCGCCAGCAGTGAGTCTCGGTACTATGGCTACACCTTC. Translated: CASSESRYYGYTF.

The chain has TRBV2 and TRBJ2-5; 11 positions agree with TRBD2. The last part of the DNA fits TRBJ2-7 better; the J call may be wrong. The germline gives CDR1 SNHLY, CDR2 FYNNEI. The CDR3 is made up of 15 amino acids. DNA of the CDR3: TGTGCCAGCACGAGAGTAGCGGGAGGGCCAAACGAGCAGTACTTC. It specifies CASTRVAGGPNEQYF.

Comments on this clonotype: A read error may account for a junction end that differs from germline. The chain has TRBV7-2 and TRBJ1-3, with D perhaps matching TRBD1 (6 bases). Germline-derived CDR1 and CDR2 are SGHTA and FQGNSA. This CDR3 is built from 14 residues. CDR3 sequence reads: CASSFSGAGNTVYF. The CDR3 DNA sequence: TGTGCCAGCAGCTTCTCAGGGGCTGGAAACACCGTATATTTT.